This is a list of T cell receptor beta chains from one sample in a study of cytomegalovirus exposure and HLA in healthy donors. Assay used: immunoSEQ multiplex PCR; TCRdb lists only in-frame clones, some missing. The sample consists of roughly 160,000 clones, 65% to 85% of them appearing once. The sequenced sample was PBMCs. The receptors shown here come from a boy aged 2 to 10 in good health and CMV-seronegative. Each CDR3 is given with its conserved first and last residue. A D gene is named only where the DNA matches it firmly. Some rows mark clone size as missing; the rest say once, few, many or name a class of expanded clone.

abundance: -; v_gene: TRBV18; j_gene: TRBJ2-3; d_gene: TRBD1; CDR3aa: CASSPTGTGVTDTQYF; CDR3nt: TGTGCCAGCTCACCCACCGGGACAGGGGTTACAGATACGCAGTATTTT
abundance: -; v_gene: TRBV18; j_gene: TRBJ2-1; d_gene: TRBD2; CDR3aa: CASSPLGLAPSDEQFF; CDR3nt: TGTGCCAGCTCACCTCTGGGACTAGCGCCCTCGGATGAGCAGTTCTTC
abundance: few; v_gene: TRBV10-3; j_gene: TRBJ1-5; d_gene: -; CDR3aa: CAISQGRDNQPQHF; CDR3nt: TGTGCCATCAGTCAGGGGCGCGACAATCAGCCCCAGCATTTT
abundance: -; v_gene: TRBV18; j_gene: TRBJ1-2; d_gene: -; CDR3aa: CASSKGQGAGYGYTF; CDR3nt: TGTGCCAGCTCAAAAGGCCAAGGGGCAGGGTATGGCTACACCTTC
abundance: once; v_gene: TRBV6-5; j_gene: TRBJ2-1; d_gene: -; CDR3aa: CASSYGGVASEQFF; CDR3nt: TGTGCCAGCAGTTATGGCGGAGTGGCTAGTGAGCAGTTCTTC
abundance: -; v_gene: TRBV9; j_gene: TRBJ2-3; d_gene: -; CDR3aa: CASSVGWVGQTPTDTQYF; CDR3nt: TGTGCCAGCAGCGTAGGGTGGGTCGGACAAACGCCCACAGATACGCAGTATTTT
abundance: -; v_gene: TRBV12-2; j_gene: TRBJ2-1; d_gene: -; CDR3aa: CASRLQGASYNEQFF; CDR3nt: TGTGCAAGTCGCCTACAGGGGGCATCCTACAATGAGCAGTTCTTC
abundance: -; v_gene: TRBV6-1; j_gene: TRBJ2-3; d_gene: -; CDR3aa: CASRRETGGTQYF; CDR3nt: TGTGCCAGCAGGCGAGAAACTGGGGGGACGCAGTATTTT
abundance: -; v_gene: TRBV30; j_gene: TRBJ2-3; d_gene: TRBD1; CDR3aa: CAWSSGQGITDTQYF; CDR3nt: TGTGCCTGGAGTTCCGGACAGGGGATCACAGATACGCAGTATTTT
abundance: -; v_gene: TRBV29-1; j_gene: TRBJ2-7; d_gene: TRBD2; CDR3aa: CSVAGTSGLVSYEQYF; CDR3nt: TGCAGCGTAGCCGGGACTAGCGGCTTAGTCTCCTACGAGCAGTACTTC
abundance: -; v_gene: TRBV5-6; j_gene: TRBJ2-7; d_gene: TRBD2; CDR3aa: CASSLLNGVGRAAEQYF; CDR3nt: TGTGCCAGCAGCTTGCTTAACGGGGTCGGGAGGGCCGCCGAGCAGTACTTC
abundance: -; v_gene: TRBV10-1; j_gene: TRBJ2-1; d_gene: -; CDR3aa: CASSESSPTGNEQFF; CDR3nt: TGCGCCAGCAGTGAGTCGTCCCCTACGGGCAATGAGCAGTTCTTC
abundance: few; v_gene: TRBV29-1; j_gene: TRBJ1-1; d_gene: TRBD1; CDR3aa: CSVSHRGGTEAFF; CDR3nt: TGCAGCGTAAGTCACAGGGGTGGCACTGAAGCTTTCTTT
abundance: -; v_gene: TRBV11-2; j_gene: TRBJ2-5; d_gene: -; CDR3aa: CASSPGPRAQYF; CDR3nt: TGTGCCAGCAGTCCAGGGCCTCGGGCCCAGTACTTC
abundance: few; v_gene: TRBV11-2; j_gene: TRBJ2-3; d_gene: TRBD2; CDR3aa: CASSGQAGGNTQYF; CDR3nt: TGTGCCAGCAGCGGCCAAGCGGGAGGCAATACGCAGTATTTT
abundance: -; v_gene: TRBV5-6; j_gene: TRBJ2-7; d_gene: TRBD2; CDR3aa: CASSQGLAGFHEQYF; CDR3nt: TGTGCCAGCAGCCAGGGACTAGCGGGTTTCCACGAGCAGTACTTC
abundance: once; v_gene: TRBV5-4; j_gene: TRBJ2-3; d_gene: TRBD2; CDR3aa: CASSPPGTSGRATDTQYF; CDR3nt: TGTGCCAGCAGCCCTCCTGGGACTAGCGGGAGGGCCACAGATACGCAGTATTTT
abundance: -; v_gene: TRBV30; j_gene: TRBJ1-4; d_gene: -; CDR3aa: CAWGDWLLGSSLFF; CDR3nt: TGTGCCTGGGGGGACTGGCTCCTGGGATCAAGCCTGTTTTTT
abundance: -; v_gene: TRBV9; j_gene: TRBJ2-3; d_gene: -; CDR3aa: CASRPGENEDTQYF; CDR3nt: TGTGCCAGCAGGCCGGGGGAGAATGAAGATACGCAGTATTTT
abundance: -; v_gene: TRBV4-3; j_gene: TRBJ2-1; d_gene: -; CDR3aa: CASSQDDGSSYNEQFF; CDR3nt: TGCGCCAGCAGCCAAGATGACGGGAGCTCCTACAATGAGCAGTTCTTC
abundance: few; v_gene: TRBV2; j_gene: TRBJ1-2; d_gene: -; CDR3aa: CANPLGLYGYTF; CDR3nt: TGTGCCAACCCTCTGGGCCTCTATGGCTACACCTTC
abundance: -; v_gene: TRBV6-1; j_gene: TRBJ2-1; d_gene: -; CDR3aa: CASSEALSRLEQFF; CDR3nt: TGTGCCAGCAGTGAAGCCCTTTCGCGGCTTGAGCAGTTCTTC
abundance: -; v_gene: TRBV15; j_gene: TRBJ1-1; d_gene: -; CDR3aa: CATSRGRHSNTEAFF; CDR3nt: TGTGCCACCAGCAGAGGCCGACACTCTAACACTGAAGCTTTCTTT
abundance: -; v_gene: TRBV19; j_gene: TRBJ2-2; d_gene: TRBD1; CDR3aa: CASSNSGQGNTGELFF; CDR3nt: TGTGCCAGTAGTAATTCCGGACAGGGGAACACCGGGGAGCTGTTTTTT
abundance: -; v_gene: TRBV4-3; j_gene: TRBJ2-1; d_gene: TRBD2; CDR3aa: CASSQDRSGRLEQFF; CDR3nt: TGCGCCAGCAGCCAAGATCGGAGCGGGAGGCTTGAGCAGTTCTTC
abundance: few; v_gene: TRBV5-1; j_gene: TRBJ1-4; d_gene: TRBD1; CDR3aa: CASSLAVGQAEKLFF; CDR3nt: TGCGCCAGCAGCTTGGCCGTTGGACAGGCTGAAAAACTGTTTTTT
abundance: -; v_gene: TRBV27; j_gene: TRBJ1-1; d_gene: -; CDR3aa: CASSLTFFRAFDQNTEAFF; CDR3nt: TGTGCCAGCAGTTTAACGTTTTTCAGGGCTTTCGATCAGAACACTGAAGCTTTCTTT
abundance: -; v_gene: TRBV29-1; j_gene: TRBJ1-2; d_gene: TRBD1; CDR3aa: CSVLNVTGLGGYTF; CDR3nt: TGCAGCGTCCTAAACGTGACAGGGCTGGGGGGCTACACCTTC
abundance: -; v_gene: TRBV7-2; j_gene: TRBJ1-1; d_gene: -; CDR3aa: CASSLPGQLEAFF; CDR3nt: TGTGCCAGCAGCTTACCAGGACAGTTAGAAGCTTTCTTT
abundance: -; v_gene: TRBV12-5; j_gene: TRBJ2-3; d_gene: TRBD2; CDR3aa: CASGPPRGEGDTQYF; CDR3nt: TGTGCTAGTGGCCCACCGCGGGGGGAGGGAGATACGCAGTATTTT
abundance: -; v_gene: TRBV6-5; j_gene: TRBJ2-2; d_gene: TRBD2; CDR3aa: CASSYEGGLGELFF; CDR3nt: TGTGCCAGCAGTTACGAGGGAGGGTTGGGGGAGCTGTTTTTT
abundance: -; v_gene: TRBV6-6; j_gene: TRBJ1-2; d_gene: -; CDR3aa: CAATAGNYGYTF; CDR3nt: TGTGCCGCAACCGCCGGGAACTATGGCTACACCTTC
abundance: -; v_gene: TRBV5-6; j_gene: TRBJ1-2; d_gene: TRBD1; CDR3aa: CAWIGDRGYGYTF; CDR3nt: TGTGCTTGGATCGGGGACAGGGGTTATGGCTACACCTTC
abundance: -; v_gene: TRBV19; j_gene: TRBJ1-2; d_gene: -; CDR3aa: CASSRGPGAGYTF; CDR3nt: TGTGCCAGTAGTAGGGGTCCAGGGGCCGGCTACACCTTC
abundance: -; v_gene: TRBV9; j_gene: TRBJ1-3; d_gene: TRBD1; CDR3aa: CASSVGTGSGNTIYF; CDR3nt: TGTGCCAGCAGCGTCGGGACAGGGAGTGGAAACACCATATATTTT
abundance: -; v_gene: TRBV9; j_gene: TRBJ2-1; d_gene: TRBD2; CDR3aa: CASSAGTSAYNEQFF; CDR3nt: TGTGCCAGCAGCGCTGGGACTAGCGCCTACAATGAGCAGTTCTTC
abundance: few; v_gene: TRBV28; j_gene: TRBJ2-2; d_gene: -; CDR3aa: CASSKYGGELFF; CDR3nt: TGTGCCAGCAGTAAATACGGCGGGGAGCTGTTTTTT
abundance: few; v_gene: TRBV4-3; j_gene: TRBJ2-7; d_gene: TRBD1; CDR3aa: CASSQEGTGAYEQYF; CDR3nt: TGCGCCAGCAGCCAAGAAGGGACAGGGGCCTACGAGCAGTACTTC
abundance: -; v_gene: TRBV11-3; j_gene: TRBJ1-5; d_gene: -; CDR3aa: CASDYLTGSNQPQHF; CDR3nt: TGTGCCAGCGACTATCTGACAGGCAGCAATCAGCCCCAGCATTTT
abundance: -; v_gene: TRBV6-5; j_gene: TRBJ1-2; d_gene: -; CDR3aa: CASSSIAQAPYGYTF; CDR3nt: TGTGCCAGCAGTTCTATCGCACAGGCACCCTATGGCTACACCTTC
abundance: -; v_gene: TRBV18; j_gene: TRBJ2-3; d_gene: -; CDR3aa: CASSPQGGVTDTQYF; CDR3nt: TGTGCCAGCTCACCCCAGGGAGGTGTTACAGATACGCAGTATTTT
abundance: -; v_gene: TRBV7-6; j_gene: TRBJ2-3; d_gene: TRBD1; CDR3aa: CASSLRRGLADTQYF; CDR3nt: TGTGCCAGCAGCTTACGTAGGGGGCTGGCAGATACGCAGTATTTT
abundance: -; v_gene: TRBV30; j_gene: TRBJ1-5; d_gene: -; CDR3aa: CAWGEASNQPQHF; CDR3nt: TGTGCCTGGGGGGAGGCTAGCAATCAGCCCCAGCATTTT
abundance: -; v_gene: TRBV27; j_gene: TRBJ2-7; d_gene: -; CDR3aa: CASMGSFVGEQYF; CDR3nt: TGTGCCAGCATGGGCAGCTTCGTGGGCGAGCAGTACTTC
abundance: few; v_gene: TRBV5-4; j_gene: TRBJ1-2; d_gene: TRBD1; CDR3aa: CASSTDRARYGYTF; CDR3nt: TGTGCCAGCAGCACGGACAGGGCGAGGTATGGCTACACCTTC
abundance: -; v_gene: TRBV28; j_gene: TRBJ1-1; d_gene: -; CDR3aa: CASSLYTGITSGEAFF; CDR3nt: TGTGCCAGCAGTTTATATACAGGGATAACTTCAGGTGAAGCTTTCTTT
abundance: -; v_gene: TRBV5-1; j_gene: TRBJ2-3; d_gene: -; CDR3aa: CASSVDLATSGDTQYF; CDR3nt: TGCGCCAGCAGCGTCGACTTGGCCACATCGGGGGATACGCAGTATTTT
abundance: -; v_gene: TRBV7-7; j_gene: TRBJ2-7; d_gene: TRBD1; CDR3aa: CASSLGTGYEQYF; CDR3nt: TGTGCTAGCAGCTTAGGGACAGGGTACGAGCAGTACTTC
abundance: -; v_gene: TRBV6-5; j_gene: TRBJ1-1; d_gene: -; CDR3aa: CASGFRDTNTEAFF; CDR3nt: TGTGCCAGCGGTTTCCGGGACACGAACACTGAAGCTTTCTTT
abundance: -; v_gene: TRBV7-8; j_gene: TRBJ2-2; d_gene: -; CDR3aa: CASSAGTQHTGELFF; CDR3nt: TGTGCCAGCAGCGCCGGGACTCAACACACCGGGGAGCTGTTTTTT
abundance: -; v_gene: TRBV27; j_gene: TRBJ2-7; d_gene: -; CDR3aa: CASRKSRGAYEQYF; CDR3nt: TGTGCCAGCAGGAAGTCCAGGGGTGCCTACGAGCAGTACTTC
abundance: -; v_gene: TRBV5-4; j_gene: TRBJ1-1; d_gene: TRBD1; CDR3aa: CASSASGQLNTEAFF; CDR3nt: TGTGCCAGCAGCGCCTCGGGACAGTTGAACACTGAAGCTTTCTTT
abundance: -; v_gene: TRBV5-6; j_gene: TRBJ1-5; d_gene: -; CDR3aa: CASSLGEGDLGQPQHF; CDR3nt: TGTGCCAGCAGCTTGGGGGAGGGGGATCTCGGTCAGCCCCAGCATTTT
abundance: -; v_gene: TRBV5-6; j_gene: TRBJ1-1; d_gene: TRBD1; CDR3aa: CASTLEGTGPTEAFF; CDR3nt: TGTGCCAGCACCCTGGAAGGGACAGGGCCTACTGAAGCTTTCTTT
abundance: -; v_gene: TRBV11-3; j_gene: TRBJ2-3; d_gene: TRBD2; CDR3aa: CASSLGGGGTDTQYF; CDR3nt: TGTGCCAGCAGCTTGGGGGGAGGGGGCACAGATACGCAGTATTTT
abundance: few; v_gene: TRBV10-1; j_gene: TRBJ1-3; d_gene: -; CDR3aa: CASSNNGNTIYF; CDR3nt: TGCGCCAGCAGCAACAATGGAAACACCATATATTTT
abundance: -; v_gene: TRBV4-3; j_gene: TRBJ1-2; d_gene: -; CDR3aa: CASSQDLAGRNYGYTF; CDR3nt: TGCGCCAGCAGCCAAGATTTAGCCGGGAGGAATTATGGCTACACCTTC
abundance: -; v_gene: TRBV20-1; j_gene: TRBJ2-5; d_gene: -; CDR3aa: CSARTGETQYF; CDR3nt: TGCAGTGCTAGAACGGGGGAGACCCAGTACTTC
abundance: -; v_gene: TRBV29-1; j_gene: TRBJ2-1; d_gene: -; CDR3aa: CSVLGLRGPNEQFF; CDR3nt: TGCAGCGTTTTGGGACTTAGAGGCCCCAATGAGCAGTTCTTC